This TCR beta chain was identified in a study of cytomegalovirus exposure and HLA in healthy donors. It was with 60 Vbeta and 13 Jbeta primers that the PCR ran. Sequencing used immunoSEQ multiplex PCR; TCRdb keeps in-frame clones, though not all of them. The sample yields over 100,000 clones, approximately 80% seen once. Germline CDR1 SGHVS, CDR2 FNYEAQ. V was clipped by 1 base and J by 5 bases; unmatched bases: 1. The CDR3 loop spans 15 amino acids. This clone was recorded only once. Input material: PBMCs. This chain joins TRBV7-6 and TRBJ2-1; 11 nucleotides agree with TRBD2. This receptor was taken from a male donor in good health and CMV-seropositive. As DNA, the CDR3 is TGTGCCAGCAGCTTAGGACTAGCGGGACACAATGAGCAGTTCTTC. Translated: CASSLGLAGHNEQFF.